This T cell receptor (beta chain) was profiled in a study of blood T cell repertoires in COVID-19. Looking at the study overall: COVID-19 samples, acute and convalescent, were from the United States, Italy and Spain.

Authors' methods: Amplification from reference gene primers served as the basis for estimated nucleated cell counts. The protocol was immunoSEQ multiplex PCR, while the TCRdb copy is restricted to in-frame clones and leaves out a portion. V and J calls and clone size follow that table, whereas D and trimming were derived from the DNA. The sample carries 42,000 or so clones, approximately 91% recorded once. V gave up 5 bases and J gave up 2 bases; unmatched junction bases: 6. The germline gives CDR1 PRHDT, CDR2 FYEKMQ (reference sequence). CDR3 length equals 14 residues. The gene calls are TRBV13 and TRBJ2-7, with 7 bases matching TRBD1. The source of this sequence is a human donor in a cohort sampled during active COVID-19. The sequenced sample consisted of peripheral blood. The CDR3 protein is CASSPRQGPYEQYF. CDR3 sequence (DNA): TGTGCCAGCAGCCCCAGACAGGGCCCCTACGAGCAGTACTTC. Based on the CDR3 plus reference TRBV13 and TRBJ2-7, the full variable domain is AAGVIQSPRHLIKEKRETATLKCYPIPRHDTVYWYQQGPGQDPQFLISFYEKMQSDKGSIPDRFSAQQFSDYHSELNMSSLELGDSALYFCASSPRQGPYEQYFGPGTRLTVT.